The clone carrying this TCR beta chain has at least ten counts. This sample was included in a study of cytomegalovirus exposure and HLA in healthy donors. The PCR contained 60 Vbeta and 13 Jbeta primers. Produced via immunoSEQ multiplex PCR; TCRdb's table is partial and in-frame only. The sample yields 85,000 to 110,000 clones, 60% to 70% seen once. The CDR3 spans 14 residues. Unmatched junction bases numbered 3, after V lost 2 bases and J lost 4 bases. Per the germline V gene, CDR1 is MNHNS and CDR2 is SASEGT. This TCR was recovered from a woman in her forties or fifties in good health and CMV-seronegative. This sequence joins TRBV6-1 and TRBJ2-7, with 9 bases lining up with TRBD2. The sequenced sample consisted of PBMCs. CDR3 coding DNA: TGTGCCAGCAGTGAAACGGCGGGAGGGTACGAGCAGTACTTC. Protein: CASSETAGGYEQYF.